This T cell receptor (beta chain) was observed in a study of T cell repertoires in cytomegalovirus infection. As for the study in general: TCR beta signatures that were public indicated CMV infection and matching HLA type. Notes on the study in general: HLA-C-restricted, CMV-specific TCR beta clonotypes were dominant ex vivo.

This clonotype was found a few times. Its antigen is not identified. TCRdb processed the reads anew with MiXCR; each CDR3 protein has one entry. The sample includes approximately 120,000 distinct CDR3 sequences, around 31% of them seen just once. In germline, CDR1 is MNHEY, CDR2 SMNVEV (reference sequence). V shed 3 bases and J shed 5 bases, with 7 bases lying between them. This CDR3 contains 12 residues. Material: CD8+ T cells from cultured PBMCs, obtained from culture after CMV antigen stimulation. The chain is built from TRBV27 and TRBJ2-5; no clear D gene. The clonotype originates from a human donor in good health (CMV status not recorded). Some clones in this sample may be carry-over from other donors' samples. The CDR3 sequence is CASSFDGETQYF. CDR3 DNA sequence: TGTGCCAGCAGTTTCGATGGGGAGACCCAGTACTTC.